Presented here are 25 T cell receptor beta chains from one specimen sequenced in a study of T cells expressing NK-cell markers. TCRdb reprocessed the 5' RACE reads and keeps a single row for each CDR3 protein, giving no DNA. This sample contains 400,000 or so distinct CDR3 sequences. Source material: blood T cells: a sorted CD56 or NKG2C T cell subset, CD4+ or CD8+ T cells, or bulk PBMC T cells (not recorded which). These receptors were collected from a woman in her forties or fifties in good health.

V gene TRBV6-5 combines with J gene TRBJ2-7; TCRdb's D gene call, TRBD2, goes unchecked for lack of DNA. The V gene's germline CDR1 is MNHEY and CDR2 SVGAGI. The CDR3 is 15 residues long. This CDR3 reads CASRSGLAGSYEQYF.

The V call is TRBV11-3, the J call TRBJ2-1. Germline-derived CDR1 and CDR2 are SGHNT and YENEEA. The CDR3 totals 14 residues. The CDR3: CASSLEVSNNEQFF.

This chain joins TRBV5-6 and TRBJ1-1; TCRdb proposes TRBD1, but this gene call is untestable without DNA. The germline CDR1 and CDR2 sequences are SGHDT and YYEEEE. The CDR3 is 15 amino acids. The CDR3 is CASSPWDRENAEAFF.

J is TRBJ2-4 and V is TRBV5-1. This CDR3 has 11 residues. CDR1 is SGHRS and CDR2 is YFSETQ in the germline V gene. The CDR3 sequence: CASRSGDIQYF.

The chain has TRBV5-1 and TRBJ2-7; TCRdb's D call of TRBD1 is untestable without DNA. The CDR3 is made up of 15 amino acids. Looked up from germline, CDR1 is SGHRS and CDR2 is YFSETQ. This chain's CDR3 is CASSLFRGGPYEQYF. Variable domain in full (rest from reference TRBV5-1 and TRBJ2-7): KAGVTQTPRYLIKTRGQQVTLSCSPISGHRSVSWYQQTPGQGLQFLFEYFSETQRNKGNFPGRFSGRQFSNSRSEMNVSTLELGDSALYLCASSLFRGGPYEQYFGPGTRLTVT.

The chain links TRBV20-1 to TRBJ2-5. Germline V gene sequence: CDR1 DFQATT, CDR2 SNEGSKA (reference sequence). This CDR3 has 12 residues. The CDR3 spells CSAIGVEETQYF.

This chain connects TRBV20-1 to TRBJ2-1. The CDR3 spans 19 residues. The germline V gene encodes CDR1 DFQATT and CDR2 SNEGSKA (reference sequence). This CDR3 reads CSARWKYLMNNTLYNEQFF.

The chain couples TRBV15 to TRBJ1-6. The CDR3 has 13 residues. Germline V gene sequence: CDR1 LNHNV, CDR2 YYDKDF (reference sequence). Here the CDR3 reads CATSRDHKTPLHF.

The chain employs TRBV7-2 and TRBJ2-1; lacking DNA, the TRBD2 call made by TCRdb goes unchecked. The length of the CDR3 is 17 residues. CDR1 SGHTA and CDR2 FQGNSA come from the germline V gene. This chain's CDR3 is CASSRTGLAGGANEQFF.

V is TRBV5-1 and J is TRBJ2-6; TCRdb calls TRBD1, which cannot be checked without DNA. Germline V gene lookup returns CDR1 SGHRS and CDR2 YFSETQ. This CDR3 is built from 18 residues. CDR3 in amino acids: CASSPRGQASSGANVLTF.

V usage is TRBV15 and J usage is TRBJ2-2; as DNA is missing, the TRBD1 call by TCRdb cannot be tested. Germline loops: CDR1 LNHNV, CDR2 YYDKDF (reference sequence). The CDR3 is 16 amino acids. This CDR3 is CATSRVVGRGTGELFF. Using reference TRBV15 and TRBJ2-2 for the parts outside the CDR3, the full variable domain is DAMVIQNPRYQVTQFGKPVTLSCSQTLNHNVMYWYQQKSSQAPKLLFHYYDKDFNNEADTPDNFQSRRPNTSFCFLDIRSPGLGDTAMYLCATSRVVGRGTGELFFGEGSRLTVL.

The chain uses TRBV20-1 and TRBJ2-7. CDR1 and CDR2 from the germline V gene are DFQATT and SNEGSKA (reference sequence). The CDR3 loop spans 14 amino acids. CDR3 protein: CSASVLGSSYEQYF.

The V and J genes are TRBV4-1 and TRBJ2-1; absent DNA, TCRdb's TRBD2 call cannot be checked. Germline CDR1 MGHRA, CDR2 YSYEKL. CDR3 length equals 15 residues. CDR3 sequence reads: CASSQDIGLLNEQFF.

J is TRBJ2-5 and V is TRBV5-6; checking the TCRdb D call of TRBD1 is not possible without DNA. Germline CDR1 reads SGHDT; CDR2 reads YYEEEE. The CDR3 totals 14 residues. The CDR3 here is CASSRYRGEETQYF.

The V call is TRBV9, the J call TRBJ2-7; without DNA, the TCRdb call of TRBD1 cannot be checked. CDR3 length equals 16 residues. Germline V lookup: CDR1 SGDLS, CDR2 YYNGEE. CDR3 sequence reads: CASSFDAGTGGYEQYF.

The chain is built from TRBV4-1 and TRBJ1-1. CDR1 MGHRA and CDR2 YSYEKL come from the germline V gene. The CDR3 is 15 residues long. This CDR3 is CASSHRARQNTEAFF.

The chain couples TRBV12-3 or TRBV12-4 to TRBJ2-1; the TRBD2 assignment by TCRdb is unverifiable without DNA. The CDR3 loop spans 13 amino acids. This CDR3 is CASSLLRVDEQFF.

V gene TRBV10-3 combines with J gene TRBJ1-2; the D call from TCRdb, TRBD1, cannot be confirmed without DNA. The CDR3 consists of 14 residues. Germline V gene data show CDR1 as ENHRY and CDR2 as SYGVKD. This CDR3 reads CAISGGQGIYGYTF.

This chain connects TRBV20-1 to TRBJ2-3. Germline V CDR1 and CDR2: DFQATT, SNEGSKA (reference sequence). The CDR3 runs 13 residues. The CDR3 sequence: CSARPRITDTQYF.

V gene TRBV7-8 combines with J gene TRBJ2-3; TCRdb gives TRBD1 as the D gene, but with no DNA this cannot be confirmed. In germline, CDR1 is SGHVS, CDR2 FQNEAQ. The CDR3 runs to 13 residues. The CDR3 loop reads CASRKRGLDTQYF.

The chain recombines TRBV20-1 with TRBJ2-5; TCRdb indicates TRBD1, and absent DNA this call remains unverified. The CDR3 is 18 amino acids. Germline V gene lookup returns CDR1 DFQATT and CDR2 SNEGSKA (reference sequence). The CDR3 loop reads CSAPYGPPGRGASETQYF.

V gene TRBV10-3 combines with J gene TRBJ2-7; lacking DNA, the TRBD1 call made by TCRdb goes unchecked. The CDR3 loop spans 13 amino acids. CDR1 is ENHRY and CDR2 is SYGVKD in the germline V gene. CDR3 loop: CAISESFPGKQYF.

V and J are TRBV6-1 and TRBJ2-3; checking the TCRdb D call of TRBD1 is not possible without DNA. Germline V lookup: CDR1 MNHNS, CDR2 SASEGT. The CDR3 runs to 15 residues. CDR3 amino acids: CASGAETLSTDTQYF.

This sequence joins TRBV19 and TRBJ2-6; TCRdb selects TRBD1, and the lack of DNA leaves this call unchecked. The CDR3 is 17 amino acids. Germline V CDR1 and CDR2: LNHDA, SQIVND (reference sequence). CDR3 region: CASSMEDIFSGANVLTF.

This CDR3 reads CATSDHSGSTYNEQFF. The chain combines TRBV24-1 with TRBJ2-1; TCRdb designates TRBD2, a call that cannot be tested without DNA. CDR1 and CDR2 from the germline V gene are KGHDR and SFDVKD. There are 16 residues in the CDR3.